The subject of this entry is one TCR beta chain. Germline loops: CDR1 SGHDT, CDR2 YYEEEE. This CDR3 region has 16 residues. J lost 4 bases, V lost 4 bases, and 13 bases had no gene match. This record belongs to a study of blood T cell repertoires in COVID-19. Study at large: Samples taken during acute and convalescent COVID-19 were collected in the United States, Italy and Spain. PBMCs, B-cell-depleted T cells, or T cells provided the cDNA or gDNA that made up the material.

Per the original data handling: Amplified reference gene primers provided the basis for estimating nucleated cell counts. TCRdb's copy holds only in-frame clones and misses some; the assay was immunoSEQ multiplex PCR. V and J calls and clone size are those listed in that table; D and trimming were worked out from the DNA. The sample yields about 200,000 clones, roughly nine tenths seen once. The sequenced material came from peripheral blood. The chain joins TRBV5-6 to TRBJ2-5; 7 nucleotides match TRBD1. This TCR was recovered from a man aged 60-69 years who had recovered from COVID-19. The CDR3 loop reads CASSNPDREGGETQYF. DNA for the CDR3: TGTGCCAGCAGCAACCCCGACAGGGAAGGGGGAGAGACCCAGTACTTC.